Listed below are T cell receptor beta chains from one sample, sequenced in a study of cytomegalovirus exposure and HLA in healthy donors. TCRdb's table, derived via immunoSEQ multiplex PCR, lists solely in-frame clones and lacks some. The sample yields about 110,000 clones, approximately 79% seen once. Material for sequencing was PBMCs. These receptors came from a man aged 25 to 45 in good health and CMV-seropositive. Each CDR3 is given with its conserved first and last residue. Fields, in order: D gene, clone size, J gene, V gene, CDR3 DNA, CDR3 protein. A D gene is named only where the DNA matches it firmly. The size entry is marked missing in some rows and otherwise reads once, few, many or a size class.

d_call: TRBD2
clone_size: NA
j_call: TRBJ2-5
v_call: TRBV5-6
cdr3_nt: TGTGCCAGCAGCCCCACCCGGGGACTAGGGACCCAAGAGACCCAGTACTTC
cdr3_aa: CASSPTRGLGTQETQYF

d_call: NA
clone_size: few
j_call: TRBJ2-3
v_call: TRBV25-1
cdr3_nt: TGTGCCAGCAGCTTTACAGATACGCAGTATTTT
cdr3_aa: CASSFTDTQYF

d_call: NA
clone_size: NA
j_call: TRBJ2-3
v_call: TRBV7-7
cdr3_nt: TGTGCTAGCAGCCCTCAGGGGCTCACAGATACGCAGTATTTT
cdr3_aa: CASSPQGLTDTQYF

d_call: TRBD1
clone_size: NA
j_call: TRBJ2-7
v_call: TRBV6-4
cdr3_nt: TGTGCCAGTACCCGGGACAGGGGGTACGAGCAGTACTTC
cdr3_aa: CASTRDRGYEQYF

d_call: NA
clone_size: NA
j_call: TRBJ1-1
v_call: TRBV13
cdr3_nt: TGCGCCAGCAGCCAACCGACAGGTGGCCCTGAAGCTTTCTTT
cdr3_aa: CASSQPTGGPEAFF

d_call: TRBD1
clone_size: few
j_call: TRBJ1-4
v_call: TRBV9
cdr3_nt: TGTGCCAGCAGCGTAGGCCCCATTGACAGGGGAGTTGGTGAAAAACTGTTTTTT
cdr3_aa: CASSVGPIDRGVGEKLFF

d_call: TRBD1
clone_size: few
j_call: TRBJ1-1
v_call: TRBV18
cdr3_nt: TGTGCCAGCTCACCCCGACAGGGTAAGTCTGAAGCTTTCTTT
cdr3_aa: CASSPRQGKSEAFF

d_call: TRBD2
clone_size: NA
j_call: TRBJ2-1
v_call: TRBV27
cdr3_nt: TGTGCCAGCAGGGGGGGGAAGGTTGAGCAGTTCTTC
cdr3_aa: CASRGGKVEQFF

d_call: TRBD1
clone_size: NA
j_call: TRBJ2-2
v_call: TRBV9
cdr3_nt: TGTGCCAGCAGCCCGACGACAGGGGGGAACACCGGGGAGCTGTTTTTT
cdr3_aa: CASSPTTGGNTGELFF

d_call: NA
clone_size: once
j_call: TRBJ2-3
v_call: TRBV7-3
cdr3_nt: TGTGCCAGCAGCTTAATAAGCACAGATACGCAGTATTTT
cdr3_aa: CASSLISTDTQYF

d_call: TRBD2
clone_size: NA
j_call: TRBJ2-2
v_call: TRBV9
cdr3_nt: TGTGCCAGCAGCGCCTCCGGGACTAGCGCCGGGGAGCTGTTTTTT
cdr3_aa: CASSASGTSAGELFF

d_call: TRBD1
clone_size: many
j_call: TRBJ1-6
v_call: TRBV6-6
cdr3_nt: TGTGCCAGCAGTCGGGGGCGACAGGGAGGTAATTCACCCCTCCACTTT
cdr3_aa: CASSRGRQGGNSPLHF

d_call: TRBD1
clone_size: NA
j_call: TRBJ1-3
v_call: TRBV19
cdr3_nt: TGTGCCAGTAGTATTGCGACAGGGTCGGGAAACACCATATATTTT
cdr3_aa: CASSIATGSGNTIYF